A selection of T cell receptor beta chains follows, all from one sample in a study of technical replicates of blood from several donors. This table comes from immunoSEQ multiplex PCR, and its TCRdb copy is limited to in-frame clones, with some not included. The data hold approximately 74,000 clones, with approximately 89% observed a single time. Sequences were obtained from PBMCs. These TCRs come from a human donor in good health. Some clones in this sample may be carry-over from other donors' samples. The CDR3 runs from the conserved cysteine through the conserved F or W. The order of the fields is clone size, J gene, V gene, D gene, CDR3 DNA, CDR3 protein. A D gene is named only where the DNA matches it firmly. Size values are once, few and many counts, or a class for expanded clones, and some rows have none.

clone size: few
J gene: TRBJ2-3
V gene: TRBV6-9
D gene: TRBD2
CDR3 DNA: TGTGCCAGCACCTTAGGCGGGGGGGCAGATACGCAGTATTTT
CDR3 protein: CASTLGGGADTQYF

clone size: .
J gene: TRBJ2-7
V gene: TRBV11-3
D gene: .
CDR3 DNA: TGTGCCAGCAGCTTTGGAGAATTCTACGAGCAGTACTTC
CDR3 protein: CASSFGEFYEQYF

clone size: .
J gene: TRBJ2-4
V gene: TRBV7-9
D gene: .
CDR3 DNA: TGTGCCAGCAGTAATCCAGGGTTGGGAAACATTCAGTACTTC
CDR3 protein: CASSNPGLGNIQYF

clone size: .
J gene: TRBJ2-2
V gene: TRBV5-1
D gene: .
CDR3 DNA: TGCGCCAGCAGGGTTGGGGGCCGGACCGGGGAGCTGTTTTTT
CDR3 protein: CASRVGGRTGELFF

clone size: .
J gene: TRBJ1-2
V gene: TRBV5-1
D gene: .
CDR3 DNA: TGCGCCAGCAGCACCCTAACCGGGACAAGCTATGGCTACACCTTC
CDR3 protein: CASSTLTGTSYGYTF

clone size: .
J gene: TRBJ2-2
V gene: TRBV4-1
D gene: .
CDR3 DNA: TGCGCCAGCAGCCTCGATCCCCCTCGCAGCGCGAACACCGGGGAGCTGTTTTTT
CDR3 protein: CASSLDPPRSANTGELFF

clone size: .
J gene: TRBJ2-1
V gene: TRBV19
D gene: TRBD2
CDR3 DNA: TGTGCCAGTTCGCGGGAGACTAGGAGAACCGGGTCCTACAATGAGCAGTTCTTC
CDR3 protein: CASSRETRRTGSYNEQFF

clone size: .
J gene: TRBJ2-3
V gene: TRBV5-1
D gene: .
CDR3 DNA: TGCGCCAGCAGCTTTTGGTCCCGGGGGATAGATACGCAGTATTTT
CDR3 protein: CASSFWSRGIDTQYF

clone size: .
J gene: TRBJ1-5
V gene: TRBV2
D gene: TRBD1
CDR3 DNA: TGTGCCAGCAGCAAACAGGGGATTAGCAATCAGCCCCAGCATTTT
CDR3 protein: CASSKQGISNQPQHF

clone size: .
J gene: TRBJ1-1
V gene: TRBV2
D gene: .
CDR3 DNA: TGTGCCAGCATTCAGATGATGGGAGTGGTCACTGAAGCTTTCTTT
CDR3 protein: CASIQMMGVVTEAFF

clone size: .
J gene: TRBJ2-5
V gene: TRBV11-3
D gene: TRBD2
CDR3 DNA: TGTGCCAGCAGCTTACGAGCGGGGGAGTCCGGGACCCAGTACTTC
CDR3 protein: CASSLRAGESGTQYF